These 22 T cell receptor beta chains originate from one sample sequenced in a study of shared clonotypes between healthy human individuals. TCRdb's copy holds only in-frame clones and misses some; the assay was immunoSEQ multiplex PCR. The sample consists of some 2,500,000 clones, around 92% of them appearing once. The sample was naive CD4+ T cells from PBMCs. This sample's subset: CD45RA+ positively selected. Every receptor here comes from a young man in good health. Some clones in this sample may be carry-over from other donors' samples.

DNA for the CDR3: TGTGCCAGCAGCCTGTCACTAGCGGGAGGGCGAAGAACAGATACGCAGTATTTT. This sequence encodes CASSLSLAGGRRTDTQYF. This chain joins TRBV11-2 and TRBJ2-3; TRBD2 matches at 13 bases. V was clipped by 5 bases and J by 3 bases; unmatched bases: 11. The V gene's germline CDR1 is SGHAT and CDR2 FQNNGV. The CDR3 runs 18 residues.

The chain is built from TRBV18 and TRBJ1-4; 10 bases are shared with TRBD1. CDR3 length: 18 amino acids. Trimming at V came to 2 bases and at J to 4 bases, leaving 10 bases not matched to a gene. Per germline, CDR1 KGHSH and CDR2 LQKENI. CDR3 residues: CASSPDAGTGVDNEKLFF. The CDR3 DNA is TGTGCCAGCTCACCAGACGCCGGGACAGGGGTTGATAATGAAAAACTGTTTTTT.

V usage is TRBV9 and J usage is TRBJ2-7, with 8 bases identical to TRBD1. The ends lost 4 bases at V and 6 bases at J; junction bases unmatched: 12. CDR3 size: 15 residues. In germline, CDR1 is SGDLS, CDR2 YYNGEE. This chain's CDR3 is CASSPHPQGAGEQYF. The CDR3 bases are TGTGCCAGCAGCCCACACCCCCAGGGGGCGGGCGAGCAGTACTTC.

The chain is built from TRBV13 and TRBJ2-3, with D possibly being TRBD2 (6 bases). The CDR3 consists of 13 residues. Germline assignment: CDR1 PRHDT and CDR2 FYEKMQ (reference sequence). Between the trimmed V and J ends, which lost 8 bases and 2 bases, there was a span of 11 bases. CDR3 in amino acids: CASGAGITDTQYF. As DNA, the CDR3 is TGTGCCAGCGGGGCGGGGATCACAGATACGCAGTATTTT.

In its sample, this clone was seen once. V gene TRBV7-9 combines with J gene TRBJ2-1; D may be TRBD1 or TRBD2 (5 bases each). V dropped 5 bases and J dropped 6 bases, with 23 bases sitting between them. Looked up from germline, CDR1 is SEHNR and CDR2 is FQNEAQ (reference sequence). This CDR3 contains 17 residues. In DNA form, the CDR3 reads TGTGCCAGCAGCCTTGGAGAGCCGGGGACGACGCGCAATGAGCAGTTCTTC. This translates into CASSLGEPGTTRNEQFF.

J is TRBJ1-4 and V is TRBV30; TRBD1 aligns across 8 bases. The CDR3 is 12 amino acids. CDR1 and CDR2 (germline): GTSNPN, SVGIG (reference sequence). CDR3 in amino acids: CAFQGAHEKLFF. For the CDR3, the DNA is TGTGCATTTCAGGGGGCTCATGAAAAACTGTTTTTT.

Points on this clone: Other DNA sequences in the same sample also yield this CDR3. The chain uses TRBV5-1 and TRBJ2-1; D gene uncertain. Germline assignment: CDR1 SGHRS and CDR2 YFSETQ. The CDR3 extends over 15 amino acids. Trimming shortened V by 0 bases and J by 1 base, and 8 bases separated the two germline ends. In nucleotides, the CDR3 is TGCGCCAGCAGCTTGGGTCCGGGTTCCTACAATGAGCAGTTCTTC. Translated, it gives CASSLGPGSYNEQFF.

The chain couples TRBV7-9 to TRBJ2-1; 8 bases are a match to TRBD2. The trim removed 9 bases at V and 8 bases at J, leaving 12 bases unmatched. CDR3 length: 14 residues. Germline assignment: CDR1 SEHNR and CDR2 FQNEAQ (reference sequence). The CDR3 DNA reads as TGTGCCAGTAAACGAGCGGGGGAGAGAGATGAGCAGTTCTTC. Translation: CASKRAGERDEQFF. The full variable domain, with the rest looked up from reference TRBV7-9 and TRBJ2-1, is DTGVSQNPRHKITKRGQNVTFRCDPISEHNRLYWYRQTLGQGPEFLTYFQNEAQLEKSRLLSDRFSAERPKGSFSTLEIQRTEQGDSAMYLCASKRAGERDEQFFGPGTRLTVL.

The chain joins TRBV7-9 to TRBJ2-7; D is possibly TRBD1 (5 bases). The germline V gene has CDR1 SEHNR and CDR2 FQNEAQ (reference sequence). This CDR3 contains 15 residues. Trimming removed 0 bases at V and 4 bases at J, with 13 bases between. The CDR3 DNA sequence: TGTGCCAGCAGCTTAGCGGGGCGGAAGCTTTACGAGCAGTACTTC. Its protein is CASSLAGRKLYEQYF.

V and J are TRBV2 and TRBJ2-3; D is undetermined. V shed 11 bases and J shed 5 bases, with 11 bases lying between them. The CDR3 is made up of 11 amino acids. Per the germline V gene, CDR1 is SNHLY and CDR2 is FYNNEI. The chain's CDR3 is CASEVQDTQYF. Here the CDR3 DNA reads TGTGCCTCAGAGGTTCAAGATACGCAGTATTTT. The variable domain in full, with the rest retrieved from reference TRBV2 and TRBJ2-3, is EPEVTQTPSHQVTQMGQEVILRCVPISNHLYFYWYRQILGQKVEFLVSFYNNEISEKSEIFDDQFSVERPDGSNFTLKIRSTKLEDSAMYFCASEVQDTQYFGPGTRLTVL.

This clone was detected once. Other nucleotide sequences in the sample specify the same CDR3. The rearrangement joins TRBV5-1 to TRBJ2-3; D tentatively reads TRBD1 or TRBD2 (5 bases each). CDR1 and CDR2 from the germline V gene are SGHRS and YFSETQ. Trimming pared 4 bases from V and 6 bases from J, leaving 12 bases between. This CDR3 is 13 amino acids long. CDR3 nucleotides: TGCGCCAGCAGCCCGGGGCCACTTGATACGCAGTATTTT. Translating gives CASSPGPLDTQYF.

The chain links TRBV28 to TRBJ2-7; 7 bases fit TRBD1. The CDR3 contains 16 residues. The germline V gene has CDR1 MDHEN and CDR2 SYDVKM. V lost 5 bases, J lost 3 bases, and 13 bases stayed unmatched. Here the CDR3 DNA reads TGTGCCAGCAGTGTACCGGGACAGAGGGTAAACTACGAGCAGTACTTC. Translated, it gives CASSVPGQRVNYEQYF.

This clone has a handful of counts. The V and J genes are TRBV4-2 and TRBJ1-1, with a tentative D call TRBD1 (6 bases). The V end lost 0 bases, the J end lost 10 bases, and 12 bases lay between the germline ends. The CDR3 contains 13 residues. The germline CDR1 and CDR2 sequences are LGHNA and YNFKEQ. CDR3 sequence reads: CASSQDLAGAAFF. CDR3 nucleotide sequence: TGTGCCAGCAGCCAAGATCTGGCGGGGGCAGCTTTCTTT.

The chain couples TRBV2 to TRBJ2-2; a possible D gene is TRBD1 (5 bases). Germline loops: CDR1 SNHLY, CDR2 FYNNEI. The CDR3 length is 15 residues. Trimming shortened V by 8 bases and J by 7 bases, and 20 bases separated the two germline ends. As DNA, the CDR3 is TGTGCCAGCTGCAGGGCTCTGGGGTCAAACGGGGAGCTGTTTTTT. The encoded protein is CASCRALGSNGELFF. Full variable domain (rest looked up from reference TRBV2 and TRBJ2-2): EPEVTQTPSHQVTQMGQEVILRCVPISNHLYFYWYRQILGQKVEFLVSFYNNEISEKSEIFDDQFSVERPDGSNFTLKIRSTKLEDSAMYFCASCRALGSNGELFFGEGSRLTVL.

This CDR3 reads CASSWTGADEKLFF. CDR3 coding DNA: TGTGCCAGCAGTTGGACAGGGGCGGATGAAAAACTGTTTTTT. V gene TRBV6-6 combines with J gene TRBJ1-4; 9 nucleotides match TRBD1. In germline, CDR1 is MNHNY, CDR2 SVGAGI (reference sequence). J was trimmed by 6 bases and V by 4 bases; bases with no gene match: 3. This CDR3 is 14 amino acids long.

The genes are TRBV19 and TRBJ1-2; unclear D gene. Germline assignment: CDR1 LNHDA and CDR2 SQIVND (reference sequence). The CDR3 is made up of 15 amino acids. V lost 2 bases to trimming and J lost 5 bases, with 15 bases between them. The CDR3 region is CASSIMDVDPYGYTF. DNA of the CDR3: TGTGCCAGTAGTATAATGGACGTAGACCCATATGGCTACACCTTC.

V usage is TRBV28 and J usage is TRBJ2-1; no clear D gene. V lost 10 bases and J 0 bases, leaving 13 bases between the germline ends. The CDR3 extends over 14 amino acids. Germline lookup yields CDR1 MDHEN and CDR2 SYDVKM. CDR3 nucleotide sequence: TGTGCCACCAGGACCCCAAGCTCCTACAATGAGCAGTTCTTC. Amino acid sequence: CATRTPSSYNEQFF.

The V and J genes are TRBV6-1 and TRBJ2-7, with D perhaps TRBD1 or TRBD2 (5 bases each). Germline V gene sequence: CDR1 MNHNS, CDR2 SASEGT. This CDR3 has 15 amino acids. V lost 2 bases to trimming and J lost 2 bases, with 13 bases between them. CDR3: CASSESTLGAYEQYF. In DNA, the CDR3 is TGTGCCAGCAGTGAAAGTACCCTGGGGGCCTACGAGCAGTACTTC.

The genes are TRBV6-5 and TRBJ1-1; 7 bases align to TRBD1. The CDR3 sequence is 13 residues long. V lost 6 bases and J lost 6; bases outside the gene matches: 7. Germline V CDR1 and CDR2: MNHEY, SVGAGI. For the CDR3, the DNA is TGTGCCAGCAGGGCCCGGGACAGAGCTGAAGCTTTCTTT. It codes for CASRARDRAEAFF.

In DNA form, the CDR3 reads TGTGCCAGCAGCTATGACAGGTACTACAATGAGCAGTTCTTC. Amino acids: CASSYDRYYNEQFF. J is TRBJ2-1 and V is TRBV7-2; D perhaps matches TRBD1 (6 bases). The CDR3 length is 14 residues. CDR1 is SGHTA, CDR2 FQGNSA, per germline. The V gene lost 4 bases and the J gene lost 3 bases, with 10 bases spanning the gap.

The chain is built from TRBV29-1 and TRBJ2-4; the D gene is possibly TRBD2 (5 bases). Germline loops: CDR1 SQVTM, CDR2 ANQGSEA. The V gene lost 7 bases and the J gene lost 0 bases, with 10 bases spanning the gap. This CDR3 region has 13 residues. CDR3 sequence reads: CSGVALAKNIQYF. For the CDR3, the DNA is TGCAGCGGGGTAGCGCTAGCCAAAAACATTCAGTACTTC.

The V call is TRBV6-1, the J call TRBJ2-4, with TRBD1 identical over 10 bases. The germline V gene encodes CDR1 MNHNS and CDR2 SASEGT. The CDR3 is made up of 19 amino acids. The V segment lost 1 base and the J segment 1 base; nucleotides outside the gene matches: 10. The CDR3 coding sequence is TGTGCCAGCAGTGAAGATGGGACAGGGGCTCAGTTGGCCAAAAACATTCAGTACTTC. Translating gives CASSEDGTGAQLAKNIQYF.